This TCR beta chain was obtained from a study of T cells in women clearing cervical HPV infection. Study-level findings and limits: Richness differences could reflect unmeasured T-cell content per sample.

With regard to this clone: Its antigen remains unidentified. The read finishes 3 residues shy of the CDR3 end, and the germline J gene is used to complete it.

Average input was approximately 1,200 ng genomic DNA for immunoSEQ TCR beta CDR3 amplification. TCRdb keeps only in-frame clones here, not all; method: immunoSEQ multiplex PCR. The sample is made up of about 30,000 clones, and the top ten hold under 10% of it. V was trimmed by 6 bases and J by 1 base, leaving 16 bases between them. Germline V gives CDR1 MDHEN, CDR2 SYDVKM. This CDR3 contains 16 residues. Source material: blood buffy coat. This clonotype was obtained from a woman between 18 and 70 years old with a cervical HPV16 infection that either progressed to CIN3+ or cleared (not recorded which). The chain is built from TRBV28 and TRBJ1-5; tentative D call: TRBD1 (6 bases). The DNA read from the CDR3 is TGTGCCAGCAGACCCCAGGCAGGGGTAAGCAATCAGCCC. As protein: CASRPQAGVSNQP. The entire CDR3 protein is CASRPQAGVSNQPQHF.